The clone carrying this T cell receptor beta chain was seen a handful of times. The data are from a study of blood T cell repertoires in COVID-19. For the study at large: Acute and convalescent COVID-19 specimens originated in the United States, Italy and Spain.

CDR3 length: 18 amino acids. V dropped 2 bases and J dropped 4; count of bases not matched to a gene: 8. Germline values: CDR1 MDHEN, CDR2 SYDVKM. Profiling relied on immunoSEQ multiplex PCR, and the TCRdb table lists in-frame clones only, not all of them. The repertoire holds under 300,000 clones, with 88% as singletons. Membership in each cohort depended on participant-reported clinical history. Cohort 3 recovery required two negative PCRs, clearance, or symptom resolution. The origin of this receptor is a woman in her thirties who had recovered from COVID-19. The rearrangement joins TRBV28 to TRBJ2-2; TRBD2 agrees at 12 bases. Material for sequencing was PBMCs or T cells enriched from blood (not recorded which). The CDR3 nucleotides are TGTGCCAGCAGTTTAGTCCCTCTACTAGCGGGGGGCACCGGGGAGCTGTTTTTT. Protein: CASSLVPLLAGGTGELFF.